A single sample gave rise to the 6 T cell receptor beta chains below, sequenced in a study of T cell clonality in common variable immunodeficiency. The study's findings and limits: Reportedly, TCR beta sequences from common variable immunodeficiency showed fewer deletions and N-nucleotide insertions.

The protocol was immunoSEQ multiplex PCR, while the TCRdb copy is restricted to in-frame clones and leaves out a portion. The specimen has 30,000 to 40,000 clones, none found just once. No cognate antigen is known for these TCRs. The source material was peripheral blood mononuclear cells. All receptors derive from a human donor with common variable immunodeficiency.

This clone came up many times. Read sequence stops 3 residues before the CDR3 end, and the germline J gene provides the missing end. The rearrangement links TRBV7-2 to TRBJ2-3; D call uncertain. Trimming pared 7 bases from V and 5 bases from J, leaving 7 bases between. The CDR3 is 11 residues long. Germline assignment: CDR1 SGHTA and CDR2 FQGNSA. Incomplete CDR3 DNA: TGTGCCAGCACCCCTCTAGATACG. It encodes CASTPLDT. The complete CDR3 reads CASTPLDTQYF.

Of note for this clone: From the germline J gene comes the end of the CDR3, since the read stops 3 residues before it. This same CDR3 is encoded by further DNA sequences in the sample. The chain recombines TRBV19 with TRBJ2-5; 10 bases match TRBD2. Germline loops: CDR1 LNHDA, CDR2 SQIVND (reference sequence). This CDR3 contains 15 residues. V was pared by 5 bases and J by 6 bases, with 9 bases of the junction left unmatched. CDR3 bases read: TGTGCCAGTAGTCCTCTCGGTAGCGGGAGGAAGACC. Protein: CASSPLGSGRKT. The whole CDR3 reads CASSPLGSGRKTQYF.

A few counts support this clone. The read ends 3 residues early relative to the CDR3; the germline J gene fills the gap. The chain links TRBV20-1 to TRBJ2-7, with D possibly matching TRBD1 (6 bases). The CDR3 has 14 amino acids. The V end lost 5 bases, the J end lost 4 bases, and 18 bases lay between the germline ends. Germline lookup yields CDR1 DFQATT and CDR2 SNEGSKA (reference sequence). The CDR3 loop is CSAAQGTRAYEQYF. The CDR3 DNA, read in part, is TGCAGTGCTGCACAGGGAACCAGGGCGTACGAG.

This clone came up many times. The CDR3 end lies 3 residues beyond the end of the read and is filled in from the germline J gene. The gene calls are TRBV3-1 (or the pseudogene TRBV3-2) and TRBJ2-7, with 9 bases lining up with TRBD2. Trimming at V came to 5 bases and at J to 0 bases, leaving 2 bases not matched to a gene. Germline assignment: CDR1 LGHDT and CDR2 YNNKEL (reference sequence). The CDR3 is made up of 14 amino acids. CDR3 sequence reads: CASSSTSGSYEQYF. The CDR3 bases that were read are TGTGCCAGCAGCTCGACTAGCGGCTCCTACGAG.

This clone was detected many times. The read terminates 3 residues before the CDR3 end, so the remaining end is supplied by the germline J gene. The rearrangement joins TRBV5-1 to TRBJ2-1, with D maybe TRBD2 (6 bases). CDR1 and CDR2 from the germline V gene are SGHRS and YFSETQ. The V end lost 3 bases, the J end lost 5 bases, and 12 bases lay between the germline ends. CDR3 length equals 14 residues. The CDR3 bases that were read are TGCGCCAGCAGCTCTCTAACGGGGGACAATGAG. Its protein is CASSSLTGDNE. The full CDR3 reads CASSSLTGDNEQFF.

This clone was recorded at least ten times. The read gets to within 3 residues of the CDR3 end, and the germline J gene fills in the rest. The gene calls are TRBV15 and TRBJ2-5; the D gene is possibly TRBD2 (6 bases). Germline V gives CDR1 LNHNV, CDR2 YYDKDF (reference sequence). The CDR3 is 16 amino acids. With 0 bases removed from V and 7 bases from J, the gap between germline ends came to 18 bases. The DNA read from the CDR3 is TGTGCCACCAGCAGAGATGGCCCGAGTCTGGGGGGGACC. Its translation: CATSRDGPSLGGT. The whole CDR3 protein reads CATSRDGPSLGGTQYF. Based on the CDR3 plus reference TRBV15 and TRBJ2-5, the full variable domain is DAMVIQNPRYQVTQFGKPVTLSCSQTLNHNVMYWYQQKSSQAPKLLFHYYDKDFNNEADTPDNFQSRRPNTSFCFLDIRSPGLGDTAMYLCATSRDGPSLGGTQYFGPGTRLLVL.